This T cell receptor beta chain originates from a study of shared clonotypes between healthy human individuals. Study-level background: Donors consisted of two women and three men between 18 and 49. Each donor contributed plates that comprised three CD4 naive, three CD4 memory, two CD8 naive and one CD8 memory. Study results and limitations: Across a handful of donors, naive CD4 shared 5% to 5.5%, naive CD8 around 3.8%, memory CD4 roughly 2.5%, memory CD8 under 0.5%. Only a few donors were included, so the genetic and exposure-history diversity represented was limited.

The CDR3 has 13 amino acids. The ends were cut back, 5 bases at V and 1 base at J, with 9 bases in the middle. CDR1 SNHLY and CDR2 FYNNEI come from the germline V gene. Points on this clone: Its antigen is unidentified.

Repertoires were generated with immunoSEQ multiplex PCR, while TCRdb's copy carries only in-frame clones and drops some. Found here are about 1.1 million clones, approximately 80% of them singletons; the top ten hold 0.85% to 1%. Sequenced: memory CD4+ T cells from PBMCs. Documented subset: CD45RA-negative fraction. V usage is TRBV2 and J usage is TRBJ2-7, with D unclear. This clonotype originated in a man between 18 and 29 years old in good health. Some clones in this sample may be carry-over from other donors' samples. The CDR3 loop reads CASSSNWSYEQYF. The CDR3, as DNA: TGTGCCAGCAGTTCCAACTGGTCCTACGAGCAGTACTTC.